This T cell receptor (beta chain) was identified during a study of blood T cell repertoires in COVID-19. For the study at large: Acute-phase and convalescent COVID-19 samples originated in the United States, Italy and Spain. The analysed material was cDNA or gDNA that came from T cells, B-cell-depleted T cells, or PBMCs.

Trimming took 1 base from V and 4 from J, leaving 11 bases between them. The CDR3 is 14 residues long. Germline CDR1 reads ENHRY; CDR2 reads SYGVKD. Profiled with immunoSEQ multiplex PCR; TCRdb holds only in-frame clones, not every one. Among around 87,000 clones listed, about 90% were seen once. Material: peripheral blood. The chain recombines TRBV10-3 with TRBJ2-7, with a tentative D call TRBD2 (6 bases). The TCR was taken from a human donor with active COVID-19. The donor label of this sample is uncertain. DNA of the CDR3: TGTGCCATCAGTGAGTTCAGTCGGGGGTACGAGCAGTACTTC. Its translation: CAISEFSRGYEQYF.